The rows below give T cell receptor beta chains drawn from one sample of a study of T cell changes during pregnancy in multiple sclerosis. The assay was immunoSEQ multiplex PCR, and TCRdb's table has in-frame clones only and misses some. The sample lists tens of thousands of clones; just under 95% were seen once. Source: CD8+ T cells from peripheral blood mononuclear cells, taken after pregnancy. The source is a female donor with multiple sclerosis, enrolled in a pregnancy study. Each CDR3 is given with its conserved first and last residue. Each record gives: CDR3 DNA, CDR3 protein, D gene, V gene, J gene, clone size. The D gene is left open where the match is weak. Rows give clone size only sometimes, using once, few, many, or a class for an expanded clone.

CDR3nt: TGTGCCAGCAGCCCCGGGAGCCTGATCCAAGAGACCCAGTACTTC
CDR3aa: CASSPGSLIQETQYF
d_gene: .
v_gene: TRBV28
j_gene: TRBJ2-5
abundance: once

CDR3nt: TGTGCCAGCAGTTTGGACAGGTTCGAAAAACTGTTTTTT
CDR3aa: CASSLDRFEKLFF
d_gene: TRBD1
v_gene: TRBV27
j_gene: TRBJ1-4
abundance: .

CDR3nt: TGTGCCAGCAGTTCATCAGGGGCTTCCGGCACTGAAGCTTTCTTT
CDR3aa: CASSSSGASGTEAFF
d_gene: .
v_gene: TRBV7-6
j_gene: TRBJ1-1
abundance: .

CDR3nt: TGTGCCAGCAGTTACTCGGCGGAAGCTAACTATGGCTACACCTTC
CDR3aa: CASSYSAEANYGYTF
d_gene: .
v_gene: TRBV6-5
j_gene: TRBJ1-2
abundance: .

CDR3nt: TGTGCCAGCAGTCCTCTTCTAGGGAGGGAAGCTTTCTTT
CDR3aa: CASSPLLGREAFF
d_gene: .
v_gene: TRBV7-2
j_gene: TRBJ1-1
abundance: .

CDR3nt: TGTGCCAGCAGTTCCTCCCGGCGCCGGGAGTTAGATACGCAGTATTTT
CDR3aa: CASSSSRRRELDTQYF
d_gene: .
v_gene: TRBV28
j_gene: TRBJ2-3
abundance: .

CDR3nt: TGTGCCAGCAGTCCCCGGGATTACAATGAGCAGTTCTTC
CDR3aa: CASSPRDYNEQFF
d_gene: .
v_gene: TRBV27
j_gene: TRBJ2-1
abundance: .

CDR3nt: TGTGCCAGCAGCCAAGATCCTAACCCGGGACAGGCCCTTTCGTTCTACGAGCAGTACTTC
CDR3aa: CASSQDPNPGQALSFYEQYF
d_gene: TRBD1
v_gene: TRBV14
j_gene: TRBJ2-7
abundance: .

CDR3nt: TGTGCCACCTTGACAGGGGCTAGGTTGTTCTTC
CDR3aa: CATLTGARLFF
d_gene: TRBD1
v_gene: TRBV19
j_gene: TRBJ2-1
abundance: .

CDR3nt: TGTGCCAGCAGTGTAGGACTAGCGATACGGGATGAGCAGTTCTTC
CDR3aa: CASSVGLAIRDEQFF
d_gene: TRBD2
v_gene: TRBV6-1
j_gene: TRBJ2-1
abundance: .

CDR3nt: TGTGCCAGCAGTTACTCTCAGGGTGAGCAGTACTTC
CDR3aa: CASSYSQGEQYF
d_gene: .
v_gene: TRBV6-5
j_gene: TRBJ2-7
abundance: .

CDR3nt: TGTGCCGTTCTCGTTGGACTAGCGGGATCAGATACGCAGTATTTT
CDR3aa: CAVLVGLAGSDTQYF
d_gene: TRBD2
v_gene: TRBV5-4
j_gene: TRBJ2-3
abundance: .

CDR3nt: TGTGCCAGCAGTTTTGGGACAGGGTACTCCTACAATGAGCAGTTCTTC
CDR3aa: CASSFGTGYSYNEQFF
d_gene: TRBD1
v_gene: TRBV28
j_gene: TRBJ2-1
abundance: .

CDR3nt: TGTGCCAGTAGTCCCTTCGACACCTACGAGCAGTACTTC
CDR3aa: CASSPFDTYEQYF
d_gene: .
v_gene: TRBV19
j_gene: TRBJ2-7
abundance: .

CDR3nt: TGTGCCAGTAGTACCCACGGACAGGATTGGTACTTC
CDR3aa: CASSTHGQDWYF
d_gene: TRBD1
v_gene: TRBV19
j_gene: TRBJ2-7
abundance: .

CDR3nt: TGCGCCAGCAGCTCCGAACCGCTGGCCCCCGGGGATGGCTACACCTTC
CDR3aa: CASSSEPLAPGDGYTF
d_gene: .
v_gene: TRBV5-1
j_gene: TRBJ1-2
abundance: .

CDR3nt: TGTGCCAGCAGTTCCATGGGGACAGGGGATCAGCCCCAGCATTTT
CDR3aa: CASSSMGTGDQPQHF
d_gene: TRBD1
v_gene: TRBV27
j_gene: TRBJ1-5
abundance: .

CDR3nt: TGTGCCAGCAGCGGACAGGACGCCTCCTACGAGCAGTACTTC
CDR3aa: CASSGQDASYEQYF
d_gene: .
v_gene: TRBV9
j_gene: TRBJ2-7
abundance: .

CDR3nt: TGTGCCAGCAGTCTAGGGACTAGCGGGAGACTGGCTGAGCAGTTCTTC
CDR3aa: CASSLGTSGRLAEQFF
d_gene: TRBD2
v_gene: TRBV6-6
j_gene: TRBJ2-1
abundance: .

CDR3nt: TGTGCCAGCAGTAAGACAGGGTTCGAGCAGTACTTC
CDR3aa: CASSKTGFEQYF
d_gene: TRBD1
v_gene: TRBV6-1
j_gene: TRBJ2-7
abundance: .

CDR3nt: TGTGCCAGCAGGCGAGGGGGCTCTGGGGCCAACGTCCTGACTTTC
CDR3aa: CASRRGGSGANVLTF
d_gene: .
v_gene: TRBV27
j_gene: TRBJ2-6
abundance: .

CDR3nt: TGTGCCAGCAGCTTACTGACTAGCGGGGAATACGAGCAGTACTTC
CDR3aa: CASSLLTSGEYEQYF
d_gene: TRBD2
v_gene: TRBV7-9
j_gene: TRBJ2-7
abundance: .

CDR3nt: TGTGCTAGTGGCTACCCTCCGAATCCACAGGGCCAAGAGACCCAGTACTTC
CDR3aa: CASGYPPNPQGQETQYF
d_gene: .
v_gene: TRBV12-5
j_gene: TRBJ2-5
abundance: .

CDR3nt: TGTGCCAGCAGTGTAATAGCGGGAGGCACAGATACGCAGTATTTT
CDR3aa: CASSVIAGGTDTQYF
d_gene: TRBD2
v_gene: TRBV6-4
j_gene: TRBJ2-3
abundance: once

CDR3nt: TGTGCCAGCAGTGTTAGGGTAGCGGGAGGGCGGTACACCGGGGAGCTGTTTTTT
CDR3aa: CASSVRVAGGRYTGELFF
d_gene: TRBD2
v_gene: TRBV6-1
j_gene: TRBJ2-2
abundance: .

CDR3nt: TGTGCCAGCAGCTCTACAGGGGCGAGCAATCAGCCCCAGCATTTT
CDR3aa: CASSSTGASNQPQHF
d_gene: TRBD1
v_gene: TRBV7-9
j_gene: TRBJ1-5
abundance: .

CDR3nt: TGTGCCAGCAGTGAAATAGGGGAAGACTACGAGCAGTACTTC
CDR3aa: CASSEIGEDYEQYF
d_gene: .
v_gene: TRBV2
j_gene: TRBJ2-7
abundance: .

CDR3nt: TGTGCCAGCAGAGCGGGGGCCTACAATGAGCAGTTCTTC
CDR3aa: CASRAGAYNEQFF
d_gene: TRBD2
v_gene: TRBV6-6
j_gene: TRBJ2-1
abundance: .

CDR3nt: TGCGCCAGCATGCGGGGGGGCCGGGACAATGAGCAGTTCTTC
CDR3aa: CASMRGGRDNEQFF
d_gene: TRBD2
v_gene: TRBV5-1
j_gene: TRBJ2-1
abundance: .

CDR3nt: TGTGCCAGCAGTGTCGTCGGGGAGCTGTTTTTT
CDR3aa: CASSVVGELFF
d_gene: .
v_gene: TRBV2
j_gene: TRBJ2-2
abundance: .

CDR3nt: TGTGCCAGCAGACTAGGAGAGTACTACGAGCAGTACTTC
CDR3aa: CASRLGEYYEQYF
d_gene: .
v_gene: TRBV6-1
j_gene: TRBJ2-7
abundance: .

CDR3nt: TGTGCCATCAGTGAGCAGGGGTTAGGGGCCTACGAGCAGTACTTC
CDR3aa: CAISEQGLGAYEQYF
d_gene: .
v_gene: TRBV10-3
j_gene: TRBJ2-7
abundance: once

CDR3nt: TGTGCCAGCAGCGTAGAAGCGGGAGCTGGCACAGATACGCAGTATTTT
CDR3aa: CASSVEAGAGTDTQYF
d_gene: TRBD2
v_gene: TRBV9
j_gene: TRBJ2-3
abundance: .

CDR3nt: TGTGCCTGGTCCGAGATGAACTCCTACGAGCAGTACTTC
CDR3aa: CAWSEMNSYEQYF
d_gene: .
v_gene: TRBV30
j_gene: TRBJ2-7
abundance: .

CDR3nt: TGTGCCAGCAGTTACCTTGCGGCTACCGGGGAGCTGTTTTTT
CDR3aa: CASSYLAATGELFF
d_gene: .
v_gene: TRBV6-5
j_gene: TRBJ2-2
abundance: .

CDR3nt: TGTGCCAGCACCCTTACAGCATTTTCCTACGAGCAGTACTTC
CDR3aa: CASTLTAFSYEQYF
d_gene: .
v_gene: TRBV6-5
j_gene: TRBJ2-7
abundance: .

CDR3nt: TGTGCCAGCAGCTTGAGACTAGCGGGCTACACAGATACGCAGTATTTT
CDR3aa: CASSLRLAGYTDTQYF
d_gene: TRBD2
v_gene: TRBV5-6
j_gene: TRBJ2-3
abundance: .

CDR3nt: TGTGCCAGTAGTATAGAGACTAGCGGGAGCTACGAGCAGTACTTC
CDR3aa: CASSIETSGSYEQYF
d_gene: TRBD2
v_gene: TRBV19
j_gene: TRBJ2-7
abundance: medium-sized

CDR3nt: TGTGCCAGCAGCTATGGGCAGGGATACCTACGAGAGCAGTACTTC
CDR3aa: CASSYGQGYLREQYF
d_gene: .
v_gene: TRBV7-8
j_gene: TRBJ2-7
abundance: .

CDR3nt: TGTGCCAGTAGCATAGCGGGGGGGTCAAACATTCAGTACTTC
CDR3aa: CASSIAGGSNIQYF
d_gene: TRBD2
v_gene: TRBV19
j_gene: TRBJ2-4
abundance: .

CDR3nt: TGCGCCAGCAGCCAAGACCCCCGGGGTAGCGGGGGATTCAATGAGCAGTTCTTC
CDR3aa: CASSQDPRGSGGFNEQFF
d_gene: TRBD2
v_gene: TRBV4-3
j_gene: TRBJ2-1
abundance: .

CDR3nt: TGCGCCAGCAGTTCCAGGGACAGGGGAGTAGATACGCAGTATTTT
CDR3aa: CASSSRDRGVDTQYF
d_gene: TRBD1
v_gene: TRBV4-1
j_gene: TRBJ2-3
abundance: .

CDR3nt: TGTGCCAGCTCACCACCGACAGGGGCCGGGGAGCTGTTTTTT
CDR3aa: CASSPPTGAGELFF
d_gene: TRBD1
v_gene: TRBV18
j_gene: TRBJ2-2
abundance: .

CDR3nt: TGTGCCAGCAGCTCCTTAGCGGGGGTCAGCACAGATACGCAGTATTTT
CDR3aa: CASSSLAGVSTDTQYF
d_gene: TRBD2
v_gene: TRBV7-8
j_gene: TRBJ2-3
abundance: once

CDR3nt: TGCAGCGTTGAAGATTTTGGTCAGGGAACCATCTACGAGCAGTACTTC
CDR3aa: CSVEDFGQGTIYEQYF
d_gene: .
v_gene: TRBV29-1
j_gene: TRBJ2-7
abundance: .

CDR3nt: TGCGCCAGCAGCCCCACAGGGGGCGGGAGCACTGAAGCTTTCTTT
CDR3aa: CASSPTGGGSTEAFF
d_gene: TRBD1
v_gene: TRBV4-1
j_gene: TRBJ1-1
abundance: .

CDR3nt: TGTGCCACCAGCAGAGATCTTGGCAGGGGGCCCACAGATACGCAGTATTTT
CDR3aa: CATSRDLGRGPTDTQYF
d_gene: TRBD1
v_gene: TRBV15
j_gene: TRBJ2-3
abundance: .

CDR3nt: TGCGCCAGCAGCCAAGCGGGGACTTTTGGGACAGGGGCCCCCGGGGAGCTGTTTTTT
CDR3aa: CASSQAGTFGTGAPGELFF
d_gene: TRBD1
v_gene: TRBV4-3
j_gene: TRBJ2-2
abundance: .